A selection of T cell receptor beta chains follows, all from one sample in a study of shared clonotypes between healthy human individuals. Produced via immunoSEQ multiplex PCR; TCRdb's table is partial and in-frame only. The sample has about 1 million clones, under 80% seen once. The material sequenced was memory CD4+ T cells sorted from blood. The receptors stem from a man between 18 and 35 years old in good health. CDR3s leave out the opening cysteine and the closing phenylalanine or tryptophan.

cdr3_aa j_call v_call
ASSYTPGRSYEQY TRBJ2-7 TRBV6-6
ASSLLGANTEAF TRBJ1-1 TRBV5-1
ASSLAAGVGANVLT TRBJ2-6 TRBV7-9
ASSLVAEGAQY TRBJ2-5 TRBV11-2
ASTHNTNEQF TRBJ2-1 TRBV10-2
ASSSGQPQH TRBJ1-5 TRBV6-6
ASRNRGSYNEQF TRBJ2-1 TRBV11-2
AWIRDPRYNEQF TRBJ2-1 TRBV30
SAKVGGTQY TRBJ2-5 TRBV20-1
ASKSWENSPLH TRBJ1-6 TRBV19
AIRDQTTEAF TRBJ1-1 TRBV10-3
ASSLQGPSTEAF TRBJ1-1 TRBV5-6
ASSLDSGTTGELF TRBJ2-2 TRBV7-2
ASSFGQGSTDTQY TRBJ2-3 TRBV11-3
ASKGTFLSSYEQY TRBJ2-7 TRBV6-1
ASRPEGPISYGYT TRBJ1-2 TRBV5-1
ASSQVGQGNEQF TRBJ2-1 TRBV4-2
ASSLLGTQY TRBJ2-3 TRBV28
ASSQDLGRIYNSPLH TRBJ1-6 TRBV4-2
ASGLGAENTEAF TRBJ1-1 TRBV12-5
ASSRDKANQPQH TRBJ1-5 TRBV18
ASSIQANYGYT TRBJ1-2 TRBV19
ASSLGTGGAETQY TRBJ2-5 TRBV18
ASSSLGLDSYEQY TRBJ2-7 TRBV5-1
ASSLGNEQF TRBJ2-1 TRBV6-5
ASSESRGTGQETQY TRBJ2-5 TRBV10-1
ASSHPLRNEQF TRBJ2-1 TRBV4-1
ASSLLSAADRFSGNTIY TRBJ1-3 TRBV7-2
ASSRISGGLTDTQY TRBJ2-3 TRBV5-1
ASSFLAGAGYEQY TRBJ2-7 TRBV6-6
ASGTSRDTQY TRBJ2-3 TRBV28
ASKSTATDTQY TRBJ2-3 TRBV2